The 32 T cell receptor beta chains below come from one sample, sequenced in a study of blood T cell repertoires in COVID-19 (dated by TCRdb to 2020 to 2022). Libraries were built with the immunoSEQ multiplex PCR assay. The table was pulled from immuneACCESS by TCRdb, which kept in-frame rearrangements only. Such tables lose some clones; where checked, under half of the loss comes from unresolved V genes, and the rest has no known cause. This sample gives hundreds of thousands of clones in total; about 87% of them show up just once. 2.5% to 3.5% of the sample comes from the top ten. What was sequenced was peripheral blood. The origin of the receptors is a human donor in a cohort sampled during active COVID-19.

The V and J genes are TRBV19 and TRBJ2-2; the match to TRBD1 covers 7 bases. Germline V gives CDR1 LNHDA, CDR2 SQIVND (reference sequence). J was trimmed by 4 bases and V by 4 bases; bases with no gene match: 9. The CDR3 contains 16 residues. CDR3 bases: TGTGCCAGTAGTACCTTACAGGGGCATGGCACCGGGGAGCTGTTTTTT. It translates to CASSTLQGHGTGELFF. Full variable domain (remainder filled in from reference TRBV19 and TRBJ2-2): DGGITQSPKYLFRKEGQNVTLSCEQNLNHDAMYWYRQDPGQGLRLIYYSQIVNDFQKGDIAEGYSVSREKKESFPLTVTSAQKNPTAFYLCASSTLQGHGTGELFFGEGSRLTVL.

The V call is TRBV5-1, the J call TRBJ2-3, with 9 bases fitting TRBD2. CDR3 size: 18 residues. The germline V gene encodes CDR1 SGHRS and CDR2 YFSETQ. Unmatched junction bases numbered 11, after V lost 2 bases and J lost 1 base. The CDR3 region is CASSFSAGGITRTDTQYF. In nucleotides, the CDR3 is TGCGCCAGCAGCTTTTCTGCGGGGGGGATCACACGCACAGATACGCAGTATTTT.

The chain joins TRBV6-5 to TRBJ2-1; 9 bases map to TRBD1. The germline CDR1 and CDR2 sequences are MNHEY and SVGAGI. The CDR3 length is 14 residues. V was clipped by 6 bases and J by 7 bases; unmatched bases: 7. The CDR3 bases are TGTGCCAGCAGGGGGACAGGGAGTATGAATGAGCAGTTCTTC. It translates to CASRGTGSMNEQFF.

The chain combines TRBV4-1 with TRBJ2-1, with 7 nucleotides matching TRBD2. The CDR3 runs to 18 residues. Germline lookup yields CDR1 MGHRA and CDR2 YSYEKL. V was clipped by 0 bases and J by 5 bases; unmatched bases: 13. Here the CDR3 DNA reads TGCGCCAGCAGCCAAGATCGGGCGGGAGAGACGAACGACAATGAGCAGTTCTTC. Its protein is CASSQDRAGETNDNEQFF.

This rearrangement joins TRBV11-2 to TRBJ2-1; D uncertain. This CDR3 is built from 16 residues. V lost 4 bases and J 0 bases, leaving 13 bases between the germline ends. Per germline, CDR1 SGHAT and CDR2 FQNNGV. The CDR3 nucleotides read TGTGCCAGCAGCTCCCTTCGTGGAGTCTCCTACAATGAGCAGTTCTTC. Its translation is CASSSLRGVSYNEQFF. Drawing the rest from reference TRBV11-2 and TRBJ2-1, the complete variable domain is EAGVAQSPRYKIIEKRQSVAFWCNPISGHATLYWYQQILGQGPKLLIQFQNNGVVDDSQLPKDRFSAERLKGVDSTLKIQPAKLEDSAVYLCASSSLRGVSYNEQFFGPGTRLTVL.

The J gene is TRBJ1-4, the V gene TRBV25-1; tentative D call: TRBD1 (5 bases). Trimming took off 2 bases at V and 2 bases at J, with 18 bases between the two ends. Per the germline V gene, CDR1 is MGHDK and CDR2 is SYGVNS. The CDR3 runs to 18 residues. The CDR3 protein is CASSERGIRGVTNEKLFF. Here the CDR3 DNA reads TGTGCCAGCAGTGAAAGAGGGATACGGGGGGTGACTAATGAAAAACTGTTTTTT. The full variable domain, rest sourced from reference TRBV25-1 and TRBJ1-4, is EADIYQTPRYLVIGTGKKITLECSQTMGHDKMYWYQQDPGMELHLIHYSYGVNSTEKGDLSSESTVSRIRTEHFPLTLESARPSHTSQYLCASSERGIRGVTNEKLFFGSGTQLSVL.

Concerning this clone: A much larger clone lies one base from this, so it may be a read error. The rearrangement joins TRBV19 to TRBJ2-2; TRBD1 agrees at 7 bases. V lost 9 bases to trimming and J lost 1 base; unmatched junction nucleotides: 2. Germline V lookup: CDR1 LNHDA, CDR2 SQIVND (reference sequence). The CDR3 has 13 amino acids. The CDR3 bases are TGTGCCAGCAGGACAGGGAACACCGGGGAGCTGTTTTTT. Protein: CASRTGNTGELFF.

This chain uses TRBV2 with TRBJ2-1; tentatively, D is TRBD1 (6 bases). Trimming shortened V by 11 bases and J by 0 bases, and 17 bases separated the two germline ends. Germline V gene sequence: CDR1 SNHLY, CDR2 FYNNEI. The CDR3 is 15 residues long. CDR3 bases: TGTGCCGGCAAACAGAGGGGGAACTCCTACAATGAGCAGTTCTTC. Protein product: CAGKQRGNSYNEQFF.

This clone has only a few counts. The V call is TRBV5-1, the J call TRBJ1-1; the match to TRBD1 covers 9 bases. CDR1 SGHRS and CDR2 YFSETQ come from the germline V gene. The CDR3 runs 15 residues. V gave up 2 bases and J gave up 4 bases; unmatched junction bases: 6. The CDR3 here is CASSFAGGQGTEAFF. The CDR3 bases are TGCGCCAGCAGCTTCGCAGGGGGACAGGGCACTGAAGCTTTCTTT.

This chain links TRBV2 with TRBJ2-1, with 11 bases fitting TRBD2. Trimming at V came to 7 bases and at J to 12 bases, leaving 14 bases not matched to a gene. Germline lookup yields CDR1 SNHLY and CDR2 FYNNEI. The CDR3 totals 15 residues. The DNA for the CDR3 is TGTGCCAGCATTCTCCCCGGGACTAGCGGAGACACGCAGTTCTTC. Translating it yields CASILPGTSGDTQFF.

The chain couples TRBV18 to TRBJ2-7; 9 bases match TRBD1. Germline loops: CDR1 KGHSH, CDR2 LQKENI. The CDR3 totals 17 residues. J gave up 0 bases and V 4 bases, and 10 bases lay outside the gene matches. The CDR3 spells CASSQGQGARTSYEQYF. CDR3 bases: TGTGCCAGCTCACAGGGACAGGGTGCCAGAACCTCCTACGAGCAGTACTTC.

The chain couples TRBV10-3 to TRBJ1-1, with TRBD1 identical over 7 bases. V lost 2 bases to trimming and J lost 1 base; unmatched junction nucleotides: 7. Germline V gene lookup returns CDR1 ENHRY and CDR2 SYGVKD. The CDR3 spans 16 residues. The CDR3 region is CAISEDPGTENTEAFF. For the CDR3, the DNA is TGTGCCATCAGTGAGGATCCCGGGACAGAGAACACTGAAGCTTTCTTT.

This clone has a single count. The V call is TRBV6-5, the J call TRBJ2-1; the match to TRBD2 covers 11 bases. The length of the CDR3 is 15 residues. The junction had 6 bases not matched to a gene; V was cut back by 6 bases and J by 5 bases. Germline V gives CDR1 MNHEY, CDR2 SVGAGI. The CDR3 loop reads CASSFRTSGHNEQFF. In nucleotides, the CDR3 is TGTGCCAGCAGCTTCCGGACTAGCGGGCACAATGAGCAGTTCTTC.

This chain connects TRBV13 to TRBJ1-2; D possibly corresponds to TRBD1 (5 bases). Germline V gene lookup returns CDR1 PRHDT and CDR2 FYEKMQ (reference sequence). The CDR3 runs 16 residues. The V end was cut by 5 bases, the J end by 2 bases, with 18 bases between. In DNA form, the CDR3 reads TGTGCCAGCAGCCCCGGGGGGTGGAATACAAACTATGGCTACACCTTC. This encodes CASSPGGWNTNYGYTF.

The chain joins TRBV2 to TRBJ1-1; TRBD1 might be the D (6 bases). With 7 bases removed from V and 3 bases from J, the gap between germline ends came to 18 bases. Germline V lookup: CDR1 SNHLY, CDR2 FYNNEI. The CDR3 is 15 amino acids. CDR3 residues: CASNEGGGGYTEAFF. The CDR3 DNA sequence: TGTGCCAGCAATGAGGGGGGTGGAGGGTACACTGAAGCTTTCTTT.

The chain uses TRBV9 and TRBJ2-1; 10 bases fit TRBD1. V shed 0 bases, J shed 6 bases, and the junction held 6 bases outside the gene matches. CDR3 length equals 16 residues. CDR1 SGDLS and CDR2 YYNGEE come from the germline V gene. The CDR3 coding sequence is TGTGCCAGCAGCGTAGGATGGACAGGGGGAGGCAATGAGCAGTTCTTC. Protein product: CASSVGWTGGGNEQFF.

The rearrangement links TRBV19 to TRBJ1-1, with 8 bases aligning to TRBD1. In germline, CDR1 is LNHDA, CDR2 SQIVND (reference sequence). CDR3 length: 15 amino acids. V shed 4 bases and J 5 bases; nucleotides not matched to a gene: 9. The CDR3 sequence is CASSRTRGLRTEAFF. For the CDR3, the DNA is TGTGCCAGTAGTAGAACCAGGGGGCTGCGGACTGAAGCTTTCTTT.

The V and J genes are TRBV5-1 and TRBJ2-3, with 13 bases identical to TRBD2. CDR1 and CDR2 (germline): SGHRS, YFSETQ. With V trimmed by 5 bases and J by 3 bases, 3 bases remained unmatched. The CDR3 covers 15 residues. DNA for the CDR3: TGCGCCAGCAGGGAGACTAGCGGGGGGACAGATACGCAGTATTTT. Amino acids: CASRETSGGTDTQYF.

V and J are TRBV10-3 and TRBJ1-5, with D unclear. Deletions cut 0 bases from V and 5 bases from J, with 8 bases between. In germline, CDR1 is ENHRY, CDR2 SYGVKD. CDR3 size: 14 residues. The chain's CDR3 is CAISESEGDQPQHF. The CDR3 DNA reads TGTGCCATCAGTGAGTCGGAGGGTGATCAGCCCCAGCATTTT.

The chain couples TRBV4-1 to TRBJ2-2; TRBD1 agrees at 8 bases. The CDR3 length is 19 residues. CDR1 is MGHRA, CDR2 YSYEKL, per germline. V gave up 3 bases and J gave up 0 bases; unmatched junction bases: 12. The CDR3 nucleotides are TGCGCCAGCAGCCACCCCCCTGGGCGGACAGGGACGAACACCGGGGAGCTGTTTTTT. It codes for CASSHPPGRTGTNTGELFF.

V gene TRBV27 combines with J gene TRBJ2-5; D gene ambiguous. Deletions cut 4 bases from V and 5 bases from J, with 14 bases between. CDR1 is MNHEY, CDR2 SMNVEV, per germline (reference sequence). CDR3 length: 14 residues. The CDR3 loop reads CASSSPRSRETQYF. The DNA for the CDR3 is TGTGCCAGCAGTTCGCCCCGCTCACGGGAGACCCAGTACTTC.

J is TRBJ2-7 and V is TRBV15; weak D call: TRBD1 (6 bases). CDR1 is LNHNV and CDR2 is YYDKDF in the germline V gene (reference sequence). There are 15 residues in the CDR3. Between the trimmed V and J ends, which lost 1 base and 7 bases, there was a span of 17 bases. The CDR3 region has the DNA TGTGCCACCAGCAGAGGTTTCGCAGGGGCGAGGGAGCAGTACTTC. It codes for CATSRGFAGAREQYF.

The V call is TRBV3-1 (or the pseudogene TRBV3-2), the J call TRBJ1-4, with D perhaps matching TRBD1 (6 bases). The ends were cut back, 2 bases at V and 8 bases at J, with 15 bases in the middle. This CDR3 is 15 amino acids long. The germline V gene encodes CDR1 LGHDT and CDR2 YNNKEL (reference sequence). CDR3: CASSQTKGVGEKLFF. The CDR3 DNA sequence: TGTGCCAGCAGCCAAACAAAGGGGGTTGGGGAAAAACTGTTTTTT.

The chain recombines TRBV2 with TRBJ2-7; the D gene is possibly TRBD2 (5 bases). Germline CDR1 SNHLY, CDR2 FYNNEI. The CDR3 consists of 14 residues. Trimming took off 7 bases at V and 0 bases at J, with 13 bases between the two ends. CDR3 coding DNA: TGTGCCAGCAAGGACTTTCTAAGCTCCTACGAGCAGTACTTC. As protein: CASKDFLSSYEQYF.

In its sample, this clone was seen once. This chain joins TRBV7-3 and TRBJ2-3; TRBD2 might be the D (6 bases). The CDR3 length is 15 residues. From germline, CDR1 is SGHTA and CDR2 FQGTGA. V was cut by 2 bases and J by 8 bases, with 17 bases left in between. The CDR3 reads CASSLGGGRGSTQYF. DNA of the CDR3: TGTGCCAGCAGCTTAGGTGGAGGGCGAGGGAGTACGCAGTATTTT.

For the CDR3, the DNA is TGTGCCAGCAGCGTAGCTCTAATGACTAGCGGGGCTAACAATGAGCAGTTCTTC. Its translation: CASSVALMTSGANNEQFF. V and J are TRBV9 and TRBJ2-1, with TRBD2 matching 11 bases. The ends lost 0 bases at V and 5 bases at J; junction bases unmatched: 10. Germline CDR1 reads SGDLS; CDR2 reads YYNGEE. This CDR3 spans 18 amino acids.

CDR3 residues: CASSAPGQYYGYTF. The CDR3 nucleotides are TGTGCCAGCAGTGCCCCGGGACAGTACTATGGCTACACCTTC. The rearrangement links TRBV25-1 to TRBJ1-2; 7 bases agree with TRBD1. CDR1 is MGHDK, CDR2 SYGVNS, per germline. The CDR3 consists of 14 residues. V was pared by 4 bases and J by 3 bases, with 5 bases of the junction left unmatched.

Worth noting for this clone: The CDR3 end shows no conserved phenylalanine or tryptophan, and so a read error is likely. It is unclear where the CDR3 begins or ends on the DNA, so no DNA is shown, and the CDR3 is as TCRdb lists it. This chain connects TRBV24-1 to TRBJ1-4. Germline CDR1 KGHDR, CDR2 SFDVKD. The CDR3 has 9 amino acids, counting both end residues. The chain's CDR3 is CATSWGGSL.

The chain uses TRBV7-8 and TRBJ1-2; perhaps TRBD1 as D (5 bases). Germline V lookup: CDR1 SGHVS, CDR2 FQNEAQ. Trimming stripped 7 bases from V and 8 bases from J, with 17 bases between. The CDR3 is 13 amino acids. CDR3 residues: CASNWGEGPGYTF. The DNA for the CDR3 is TGTGCCAGCAACTGGGGGGAGGGTCCCGGCTACACCTTC.

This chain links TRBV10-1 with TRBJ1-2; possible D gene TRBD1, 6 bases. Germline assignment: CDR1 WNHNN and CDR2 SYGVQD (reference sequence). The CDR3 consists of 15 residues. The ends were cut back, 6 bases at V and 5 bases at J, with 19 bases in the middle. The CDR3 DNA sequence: TGCGCCAGCAGGTTATTGGGGGCAGGAAGGTATGGCTACACCTTC. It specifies CASRLLGAGRYGYTF.

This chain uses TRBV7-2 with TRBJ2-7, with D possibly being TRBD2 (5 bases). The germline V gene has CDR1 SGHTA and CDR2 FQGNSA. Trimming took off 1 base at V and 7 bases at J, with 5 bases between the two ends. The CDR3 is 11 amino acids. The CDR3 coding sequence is TGTGCCAGCAGCTTAGGACTAGAGCAGTACTTC. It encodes CASSLGLEQYF.

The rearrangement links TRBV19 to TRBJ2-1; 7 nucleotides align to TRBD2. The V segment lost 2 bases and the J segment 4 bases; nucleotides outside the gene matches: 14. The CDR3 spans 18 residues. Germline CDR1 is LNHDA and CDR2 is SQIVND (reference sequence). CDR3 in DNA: TGTGCCAGTAGTATAAGATTCCGGCCTAGCGGACTGTACAATGAGCAGTTCTTC. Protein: CASSIRFRPSGLYNEQFF.